The sample holds many counts of the clone carrying this T cell receptor (beta chain). The target antigen is unknown. This sample is drawn from a study of blood T cells in healthy people across ages. Combining a sample-barcoded 5' primer with a J-beta primer mix, a second PCR ran for roughly 6 to 12 cycles. Every individual sample yielded 2.5 million or more paired-end reads (each containing CDR3). A single record per CDR3 protein comes from TCRdb applying MiXCR to the 5' RACE reads. This table has 590,000 or so distinct CDR3 sequences, approximately 30% appearing once. Germline CDR1 is SGHTA and CDR2 is FQGNSA. With V trimmed by 4 bases and J by 3 bases, 10 bases remained unmatched. The length of the CDR3 is 16 residues. Study-level points and caveats: Naive T cell percentage and TCR beta diversity correlated strongly. Observed TCR beta diversity per million T cells went down as age went up. This fall followed a roughly linear course with age. Relative to aged donors, long-lived donors carried more naive CD4+ cells and displayed higher diversity.

Input material: blood. The rearrangement joins TRBV7-2 to TRBJ2-3, with TRBD2 matching 7 bases. The TCR was taken from an elderly woman in good health. CDR3 residues: CASSSPVGGSTDTQYF. The CDR3 region has the DNA TGTGCCAGCAGCTCCCCTGTCGGGGGGTCTACAGATACGCAGTATTTT.